One sample yielded the 30 T cell receptor beta chains listed below, sequenced in a study of T cell responses to AZD1222 COVID-19 vaccine. The repertoire was sequenced with immunoSEQ multiplex PCR; TCRdb's copy has only in-frame clones and lacks some. This sample has 110,000 to 150,000 clones, with under 95% found just once. The source material was peripheral blood, sampled 28 days after the second AZD1222 dose. The receptors stem from an adult who received the AZD1222 COVID-19 vaccine.

The rearrangement joins TRBV19 to TRBJ1-1, with D perhaps TRBD1 (6 bases). The CDR3 is 13 residues long. The V gene's germline CDR1 is LNHDA and CDR2 SQIVND (reference sequence). Trimming took 10 bases from V and 4 from J, leaving 16 bases between them. CDR3 loop: CATNYRASTEAFF. The DNA of the CDR3 is TGTGCCACCAATTACAGGGCGAGCACTGAAGCTTTCTTT.

This clone occurred once. In nucleotides, the CDR3 is TGCAGCGTTGAACACCCTCAGCAACTCACTGAAGCTTTCTTT. Amino acid sequence: CSVEHPQQLTEAFF. The genes are TRBV29-1 and TRBJ1-1; unclear D gene. This CDR3 contains 14 residues. Trimming left V 2 bases short and J 4 bases short, with 14 bases between. Germline-derived CDR1 and CDR2 are SQVTM and ANQGSEA.

This chain connects TRBV13 to TRBJ1-5; D gene ambiguous. This CDR3 contains 14 residues. In germline, CDR1 is PRHDT, CDR2 FYEKMQ (reference sequence). V lost 0 bases and J 4 bases, leaving 7 bases between the germline ends. The CDR3: CASSLGQLNQPQHF. In DNA form, the CDR3 reads TGTGCCAGCAGCTTAGGACAGCTGAATCAGCCCCAGCATTTT.

The V and J genes are TRBV27 and TRBJ2-1, with D tentatively TRBD2 (5 bases). V lost 2 bases and J 5 bases, leaving 16 bases between the germline ends. This CDR3 spans 16 amino acids. Germline lookup yields CDR1 MNHEY and CDR2 SMNVEV (reference sequence). This chain's CDR3 is CASSLGRLGANNEQFF. The CDR3 region has the DNA TGTGCCAGCAGTTTAGGACGCCTGGGAGCCAACAATGAGCAGTTCTTC.

This clone was counted ten times or more. The chain joins TRBV21-1 to TRBJ2-1. TRBV21-1 is annotated as a pseudogene. This CDR3 region has 18 residues. CDR3 sequence reads: CASSNPNGWLTGPNEQFF. In nucleotides, the CDR3 is TGTGCCAGCAGCAACCCTAACGGTTGGCTTACCGGCCCCAATGAGCAGTTCTTC.

The V call is TRBV11-2, the J call TRBJ2-5; TRBD2 matches at 13 bases. Germline values: CDR1 SGHAT, CDR2 FQNNGV. Trimming cost V 5 bases and J 5 bases; bases outside gene matches: 8. The CDR3 runs to 16 residues. CDR3 sequence (DNA): TGTGCCAGCAGCCCTAGGACTAGCGGGAGCGGGGAGACCCAGTACTTC. Its protein product is CASSPRTSGSGETQYF.

The chain carries TRBV6-2 or TRBV6-3 and TRBJ2-7; TRBD1 might be the D (6 bases). V dropped 0 bases and J dropped 0 bases, with 12 bases sitting between them. CDR1 MNHEY and CDR2 SVGEGT come from the germline V gene. This CDR3 has 16 residues. The CDR3 DNA follows: TGTGCCAGCAGTTACTCCAGACAGGCGGCCTCCTACGAGCAGTACTTC. Amino acid sequence: CASSYSRQAASYEQYF.

The chain is built from TRBV7-8 and TRBJ2-7; TRBD1 matches at 7 bases. The CDR3 has 13 residues. The V and J ends lost 5 bases and 3 bases, in that order; junction bases with no gene match: 4. The V gene's germline CDR1 is SGHVS and CDR2 FQNEAQ. The CDR3 DNA is TGTGCCAGCAGCAGGGGGCCGGGCTACGAGCAGTACTTC. It yields the protein CASSRGPGYEQYF.

V is TRBV7-9 and J is TRBJ1-2; D gene unclear. This CDR3 is built from 12 residues. Germline loops: CDR1 SEHNR, CDR2 FQNEAQ (reference sequence). V was shortened by 1 base and J by 8 bases, with 8 bases between the two germline ends. Here the CDR3 DNA reads TGTGCCAGCAGCTTAGACGGATTGGGCTACACCTTC. Translation: CASSLDGLGYTF.

The chain uses TRBV12-3 or TRBV12-4 and TRBJ1-3; 8 bases match TRBD1. This CDR3 has 13 residues. Trimming took 3 bases from V and 7 from J; bases not matched to a gene: 2. CDR3 DNA: TGTGCCAGCAGTTTTCGACAGGGGAACACCATATATTTT. It encodes CASSFRQGNTIYF.

This rearrangement joins TRBV12-5 to TRBJ1-1; D uncertain. The V and J ends lost 1 base and 4 bases respectively, with 10 bases between them. The CDR3 has 14 amino acids. The germline V gene encodes CDR1 LGHNT and CDR2 FRNRAP. In DNA form, the CDR3 reads TGTGCTAGTGGTTTGGGTTTAGGAGCCACTGAAGCTTTCTTT. Its protein product is CASGLGLGATEAFF.

The V gene is TRBV11-2, the J gene TRBJ2-7; possibly TRBD2 for D (5 bases). This CDR3 region has 14 residues. Trimming removed 7 bases at V and 5 bases at J, with 18 bases between. Germline V gene lookup returns CDR1 SGHAT and CDR2 FQNNGV. CDR3 residues: CASTSGLGRDEQYF. The CDR3, as DNA: TGTGCCAGCACCTCGGGGTTGGGCCGGGACGAGCAGTACTTC.

This chain links TRBV7-9 with TRBJ1-3; D ambiguous. V was pared by 6 bases and J by 0 bases, with 9 bases between. Germline lookup yields CDR1 SEHNR and CDR2 FQNEAQ (reference sequence). This CDR3 is 14 amino acids long. The CDR3 DNA sequence: TGTGCCAGCAGTAACTCGGGCTCTGGAAACACCATATATTTT. It codes for CASSNSGSGNTIYF.

This chain uses TRBV6-5 with TRBJ1-6, with D maybe TRBD1 (5 bases). CDR3 length equals 15 residues. Germline loops: CDR1 MNHEY, CDR2 SVGAGI. Trimming took 6 bases from V and 7 from J, leaving 16 bases between them. DNA of the CDR3: TGTGCCAGCAGCACGACCCGGGGCCCGAATTCACCCCTCCACTTT. This translates into CASSTTRGPNSPLHF.

The chain couples TRBV7-9 to TRBJ2-7; TRBD1 aligns across 9 bases. The CDR3 is 16 amino acids. Germline V gene data show CDR1 as SEHNR and CDR2 as FQNEAQ (reference sequence). Trimming cost V 5 bases and J 3 bases; bases outside gene matches: 11. The CDR3: CASSANHGTGRYEQYF. CDR3 nucleotides: TGTGCCAGCAGCGCAAACCACGGGACAGGGCGCTACGAGCAGTACTTC.

The chain carries TRBV5-1 and TRBJ2-7; 13 bases fit TRBD2. This CDR3 comprises 16 residues. CDR1 is SGHRS and CDR2 is YFSETQ in the germline V gene. The V and J ends lost 4 bases and 0 bases, in that order; junction bases with no gene match: 4. The DNA of the CDR3 is TGCGCCAGCAGCGGGAGGACTAGCGGGAGCTCCTACGAGCAGTACTTC. It is translated as CASSGRTSGSSYEQYF. The full variable domain, its missing parts supplied by reference TRBV5-1 and TRBJ2-7, is KAGVTQTPRYLIKTRGQQVTLSCSPISGHRSVSWYQQTPGQGLQFLFEYFSETQRNKGNFPGRFSGRQFSNSRSEMNVSTLELGDSALYLCASSGRTSGSSYEQYFGPGTRLTVT.

Only one count was recorded for this clone. CDR3 protein: CASSYNYGYEAFF. Written as DNA, the CDR3 is TGTGCCAGCAGTTACAATTACGGGTATGAAGCTTTCTTT. V is TRBV6-5 and J is TRBJ1-1; D is undetermined. The CDR3 loop spans 13 amino acids. The ends were cut back, 2 bases at V and 7 bases at J, with 11 bases in the middle. Germline CDR1 and CDR2: MNHEY and SVGAGI.

This clone appeared a single time. V and J are TRBV12-5 and TRBJ2-1; D is unclear. Germline V gene lookup returns CDR1 LGHNT and CDR2 FRNRAP. CDR3 length equals 16 residues. V was pared by 0 bases and J by 0 bases, with 9 bases between. CDR3: CASGLVQKSSYNEQFF. Written as DNA, the CDR3 is TGTGCTAGTGGTTTGGTACAGAAGAGCTCCTACAATGAGCAGTTCTTC.

This chain connects TRBV19 to TRBJ1-1, with a weak D call TRBD1 (6 bases). This CDR3 has 12 amino acids. Trimming stripped 7 bases from V and 4 bases from J, with 10 bases between. Per the germline V gene, CDR1 is LNHDA and CDR2 is SQIVND (reference sequence). CDR3 loop: CASIIGGTEAFF. The CDR3 region has the DNA TGTGCCAGTATAATAGGGGGCACTGAAGCTTTCTTT.

This chain connects TRBV7-8 to TRBJ1-1, with D unresolved. The CDR3 extends over 13 amino acids. V lost 3 bases and J lost 2, with 7 bases in between. Germline CDR1 is SGHVS and CDR2 is FQNEAQ. This chain's CDR3 is CASSFSGNTEAFF. The CDR3 coding sequence is TGTGCCAGCAGCTTCTCAGGTAACACTGAAGCTTTCTTT.

This chain links TRBV30 with TRBJ2-1; 8 bases fit TRBD2. From germline, CDR1 is GTSNPN and CDR2 SVGIG (reference sequence). Trimming at V came to 4 bases and at J to 0 bases, leaving 8 bases not matched to a gene. There are 16 residues in the CDR3. CDR3 amino acids: CAWKPGRASSYNEQFF. The CDR3 DNA reads TGTGCCTGGAAACCCGGGAGGGCCAGCTCCTACAATGAGCAGTTCTTC.

J is TRBJ1-2 and V is TRBV18; 10 bases match TRBD1. Unmatched junction bases numbered 4, after V lost 3 bases and J lost 3 bases. Germline CDR1 is KGHSH and CDR2 is LQKENI. This CDR3 spans 15 amino acids. The CDR3 DNA follows: TGTGCCAGCTCACCGGGACAGGGGATCTACTATGGCTACACCTTC. Its translation: CASSPGQGIYYGYTF. The full variable domain, rest sourced from reference TRBV18 and TRBJ1-2, is NAGVMQNPRHLVRRRGQEARLRCSPMKGHSHVYWYRQLPEEGLKFMVYLQKENIIDESGMPKERFSAEFPKEGPSILRIQQVVRGDSAAYFCASSPGQGIYYGYTFGSGTRLTVV.

This clone came up a few times. This chain connects TRBV5-8 to TRBJ1-5; D remains unclear. Deletions cut 1 base from V and 4 bases from J, with 21 bases between. CDR1 and CDR2 from the germline V gene are SGHTS and YDEGEE. There are 18 residues in the CDR3. CDR3 loop: CASSLLRGRRRGNQPQHF. The CDR3, as DNA: TGTGCCAGCAGCTTGTTACGCGGTCGGAGGAGAGGAAATCAGCCCCAGCATTTT. The full variable domain, completed using reference TRBV5-8 and TRBJ1-5, is EAGVTQSPTHLIKTRGQQATLRCSPISGHTSVYWYQQALGLGLQFLLWYDEGEERNRGNFPPRFSGRQFPNYSSELNVNALELEDSALYLCASSLLRGRRRGNQPQHFGDGTRLSIL.

The CDR3 sequence: CASSQGPTRLINQPQHF. The CDR3 bases are TGTGCCAGTAGTCAGGGACCGACGCGTTTAATCAATCAGCCCCAGCATTTT. The V gene is TRBV19, the J gene TRBJ1-5; D perhaps matches TRBD1 (5 bases). Germline CDR1 LNHDA, CDR2 SQIVND (reference sequence). The ends were cut back, 5 bases at V and 3 bases at J, with 20 bases in the middle. This CDR3 spans 17 amino acids.

The J gene is TRBJ1-1, the V gene TRBV7-9; 7 positions agree with TRBD1. The germline gives CDR1 SEHNR, CDR2 FQNEAQ (reference sequence). CDR3 length: 13 residues. Unmatched junction bases numbered 3, after V lost 6 bases and J lost 2 bases. DNA of the CDR3: TGTGCCAGCAGTAACAGGGGTAACACTGAAGCTTTCTTT. As protein: CASSNRGNTEAFF.

The J gene is TRBJ2-7, the V gene TRBV27; no clear D. Germline assignment: CDR1 MNHEY and CDR2 SMNVEV (reference sequence). The CDR3 runs to 14 residues. With 6 bases removed from V and 9 bases from J, the gap between germline ends came to 21 bases. In DNA, the CDR3 is TGTGCCAGCAGACCTGACCCATATGGAGTTGGGCAGTACTTC. This sequence encodes CASRPDPYGVGQYF.

The chain uses TRBV6-6 and TRBJ2-7; TRBD2 aligns across 14 bases. This CDR3 has 16 amino acids. Germline lookup yields CDR1 MNHNY and CDR2 SVGAGI (reference sequence). Trimming cost V 2 bases and J 2 bases; bases outside gene matches: 2. The CDR3: CASSYGTSGSPYEQYF. The CDR3 region has the DNA TGTGCCAGCAGTTACGGGACTAGCGGGAGCCCCTACGAGCAGTACTTC.

V gene TRBV6-5 combines with J gene TRBJ2-7, with 8 nucleotides matching TRBD2. CDR3 length: 15 amino acids. Germline CDR1 MNHEY, CDR2 SVGAGI. The junction had 10 bases not matched to a gene; V was cut back by 7 bases and J by 2 bases. The CDR3 DNA is TGTGCCAGCATTTCCCGGGGGGGGGAGACCTACGAGCAGTACTTC. This encodes CASISRGGETYEQYF.

The chain has TRBV6-1 and TRBJ2-7; TRBD1 might be the D (5 bases). Trimming left V 3 bases short and J 3 bases short, with 15 bases between. The CDR3 runs 15 residues. In germline, CDR1 is MNHNS, CDR2 SASEGT. CDR3 amino acids: CASSEGRVEFYEQYF. The CDR3 DNA sequence: TGTGCCAGCAGTGAGGGCAGGGTTGAATTCTACGAGCAGTACTTC.

This chain connects TRBV10-1 to TRBJ1-1; no clear D gene. Trimming stripped 0 bases from V and 6 bases from J, with 11 bases between. Germline lookup yields CDR1 WNHNN and CDR2 SYGVQD (reference sequence). The CDR3 is made up of 14 amino acids. CDR3 DNA: TGCGCCAGCAGTGAGTCATCGGAGGGCGCTGAAGCTTTCTTT. Residues: CASSESSEGAEAFF.